Presented here are 21 T cell receptor beta chains from one specimen sequenced in a study of cytotoxic CD8 clonotypes in ibrutinib-treated CLL. This table comes from immunoSEQ multiplex PCR, and its TCRdb copy is limited to in-frame clones, with some not included. The data contain 85,000 or so clones, about 85% of them singletons. The sequenced sample was PBMCs, obtained after 12 months of ibrutinib treatment. These receptor sequences come from a human donor with chronic lymphocytic leukemia.

The chain is built from TRBV14 and TRBJ1-3, with unresolved D. Trimming removed 1 base at V and 4 bases at J, with 11 bases between. Germline V CDR1 and CDR2: SGHDN, FVKESK. There are 15 residues in the CDR3. The CDR3 DNA reads TGTGCCAGCAGCCAAGGGACCGCCTACGGAAACACCATATATTTT. It specifies CASSQGTAYGNTIYF.

The chain is built from TRBV7-9 and TRBJ1-4; 8 bases align to TRBD1. Trimming at V came to 8 bases and at J to 6 bases, leaving 5 bases not matched to a gene. From germline, CDR1 is SEHNR and CDR2 FQNEAQ (reference sequence). This CDR3 has 13 residues. CDR3 in amino acids: CASGQGEDEKLFF. The DNA of the CDR3 is TGTGCCAGCGGACAGGGTGAAGATGAAAAACTGTTTTTT.

The chain joins TRBV9 to TRBJ2-3; 11 nucleotides align to TRBD2. The V segment lost 4 bases and the J segment 4 bases; nucleotides outside the gene matches: 5. The germline V gene encodes CDR1 SGDLS and CDR2 YYNGEE. The CDR3 is 15 amino acids. The chain's CDR3 is CASSPLAGVADTQYF. The DNA for the CDR3 is TGTGCCAGCAGCCCACTAGCGGGAGTTGCAGATACGCAGTATTTT.

The chain is built from TRBV7-2 and TRBJ2-1; D is unresolved. This CDR3 has 13 amino acids. V lost 7 bases to trimming and J lost 10 bases, with 17 bases between them. Germline assignment: CDR1 SGHTA and CDR2 FQGNSA. The CDR3 DNA follows: TGTGCCAGCACCCCTGGACCTGGACGGGAGCAGTTCTTC. It encodes CASTPGPGREQFF. Drawing the rest from reference TRBV7-2 and TRBJ2-1, the complete variable domain is GAGVSQSPSNKVTEKGKDVELRCDPISGHTALYWYRQSLGQGLEFLIYFQGNSAPDKSGLPSDRFSAERTGGSVSTLTIQRTQQEDSAVYLCASTPGPGREQFFGPGTRLTVL.

Only one count was recorded for this clone. The chain uses TRBV11-1 and TRBJ2-7; D is uncertain. The V and J ends lost 1 base and 0 bases respectively, with 7 bases between them. CDR3 length: 14 amino acids. Germline V gives CDR1 SGHAT, CDR2 FQDESV (reference sequence). In DNA form, the CDR3 reads TGTGCCAGCAGCTTAGTTCAGGACTCCTACGAGCAGTACTTC. Residues: CASSLVQDSYEQYF.

The chain has TRBV6-5 and TRBJ1-1; D might be TRBD1 (6 bases). Trimming left V 6 bases short and J 8 bases short, with 22 bases between. CDR3 size: 15 residues. Per the germline V gene, CDR1 is MNHEY and CDR2 is SVGAGI. CDR3 in DNA: TGTGCCAGCAGCCGAAAGGGGGGGGCTATCCGAGAAGCTTTCTTT. Protein sequence: CASSRKGGAIREAFF.

Here the CDR3 reads CASSQTGGELFF. The CDR3 region has the DNA TGTGCCAGCAGCCAAACAGGAGGGGAGCTGTTTTTT. This rearrangement joins TRBV4-2 to TRBJ2-2, with TRBD1 as a possible D gene (5 bases). The CDR3 loop spans 12 amino acids. V was shortened by 2 bases and J by 8 bases, with 6 bases between the two germline ends. Germline CDR1 is LGHNA and CDR2 is YNFKEQ.

This clone was counted a single time. The chain recombines TRBV16 with TRBJ2-6; the D is unclear. Germline CDR1 and CDR2: KGHSY and FQNENV. The CDR3 length is 15 residues. Trimming stripped 0 bases from V and 2 bases from J, with 5 bases between. CDR3 in amino acids: CASSQSTAGANVLTF. CDR3 nucleotide sequence: TGTGCCAGCAGCCAATCTACGGCTGGGGCCAACGTCCTGACTTTC.

V and J are TRBV7-3 and TRBJ1-2; 11 bases match TRBD1. This CDR3 has 15 residues. Germline V gives CDR1 SGHTA, CDR2 FQGTGA. The V gene end was trimmed by 5 bases and the J gene end by 4 bases; junction bases not matched to a gene: 6. The CDR3 here is CASSPTGQGGYGYTF. The CDR3 DNA reads TGTGCCAGCAGCCCAACGGGACAGGGGGGCTATGGCTACACCTTC.

The gene calls are TRBV7-2 and TRBJ1-2; 7 bases align to TRBD1. V lost 1 base to trimming and J lost 7 bases; unmatched junction nucleotides: 9. The CDR3 totals 15 residues. Germline V CDR1 and CDR2: SGHTA, FQGNSA. This chain's CDR3 is CASSLVQGGPGGYTF. The DNA of the CDR3 is TGTGCCAGCAGCTTAGTCCAGGGGGGCCCCGGTGGCTACACCTTC.

The count of this clone is one. The chain employs TRBV15 and TRBJ2-7, with no clear D. The CDR3 sequence is 15 residues long. Germline CDR1 reads LNHNV; CDR2 reads YYDKDF (reference sequence). Trimming removed 0 bases at V and 1 base at J, with 10 bases between. CDR3 bases: TGTGCCACCAGCAGAGATTGGGCAGAATCCTACGAGCAGTACTTC. It is translated as CATSRDWAESYEQYF.

The chain combines TRBV7-9 with TRBJ1-1; D perhaps matches TRBD1 (6 bases). Germline V gene data show CDR1 as SEHNR and CDR2 as FQNEAQ (reference sequence). Deletions cut 5 bases from V and 1 base from J, with 14 bases between. This CDR3 is 15 amino acids long. CDR3 sequence: CASSPGQSQNTEAFF. DNA for the CDR3: TGTGCCAGCAGCCCTGGACAGAGTCAGAACACTGAAGCTTTCTTT.

The chain uses TRBV6-5 and TRBJ1-1, with D unresolved. V was trimmed by 6 bases and J by 3 bases, leaving 11 bases between them. The CDR3 sequence is 13 residues long. The germline CDR1 and CDR2 sequences are MNHEY and SVGAGI. Written as DNA, the CDR3 is TGTGCCAGCAGCACTCGGGCCTACACTGAAGCTTTCTTT. This codes for CASSTRAYTEAFF.

V usage is TRBV7-9 and J usage is TRBJ2-6; no clear D gene. Germline CDR1 and CDR2: SEHNR and FQNEAQ (reference sequence). CDR3 length: 19 amino acids. V shed 1 base and J shed 0 bases, with 16 bases lying between them. The CDR3 protein is CASSLGWPGRRSGANVLTF. DNA of the CDR3: TGTGCCAGCAGCTTAGGATGGCCGGGCCGTCGCTCTGGGGCCAACGTCCTGACTTTC.

In its sample, this clone was seen once. CDR3 bases: TGTGCCAGCAGCCCTCAATCTAGCGGGGGGGTCTACGAGCAGTACTTC. Translated: CASSPQSSGGVYEQYF. The chain uses TRBV7-2 and TRBJ2-7; 12 nucleotides agree with TRBD2. Germline CDR1 and CDR2: SGHTA and FQGNSA. This CDR3 is 16 amino acids long. Trimming cost V 5 bases and J 3 bases; bases outside gene matches: 8.

V usage is TRBV28 and J usage is TRBJ1-2, with unresolved D. The CDR3 is made up of 12 amino acids. The V and J ends lost 7 bases and 5 bases respectively, with 11 bases between them. The V gene's germline CDR1 is MDHEN and CDR2 SYDVKM. CDR3 in amino acids: CASMGQPYGYTF. In DNA form, the CDR3 reads TGTGCCAGCATGGGCCAGCCATATGGCTACACCTTC.

This clone was seen more than once but under ten times. The rearrangement links TRBV2 to TRBJ1-1; tentative D call: TRBD1 (5 bases). Trimming took 1 base from V and 5 from J, leaving 14 bases between them. CDR3 length: 15 residues. Germline V lookup: CDR1 SNHLY, CDR2 FYNNEI. CDR3 DNA: TGTGCCAGCAGTGAAGTTACTGGCAGGGTGACTGAAGCTTTCTTT. This translates into CASSEVTGRVTEAFF.

The chain combines TRBV9 with TRBJ1-1; D uncertain. V was clipped by 4 bases and J by 3 bases, with 19 bases between them. Germline CDR1 SGDLS, CDR2 YYNGEE. This CDR3 is built from 16 residues. Here the CDR3 reads CASSPRRADGDTEAFF. The CDR3, as DNA: TGTGCCAGCAGCCCCCGCCGGGCGGACGGGGACACTGAAGCTTTCTTT.

V is TRBV28 and J is TRBJ2-7; 11 bases map to TRBD1. There are 15 residues in the CDR3. V lost 6 bases and J lost 5; bases outside the gene matches: 9. Germline CDR1 is MDHEN and CDR2 is SYDVKM. The CDR3 nucleotides are TGTGCCAGCAGCAACGGACAGGGGGCCGGGAACGAGCAGTACTTC. Protein sequence: CASSNGQGAGNEQYF.

The gene calls are TRBV6-1 and TRBJ1-5, with a tentative D call TRBD1 (5 bases). The CDR3 is made up of 15 amino acids. Germline V CDR1 and CDR2: MNHNS, SASEGT. V was shortened by 5 bases and J by 0 bases, with 11 bases between the two germline ends. For the CDR3, the DNA is TGTGCCAGCAGTCGTAGAGGGGATAGCAATCAGCCCCAGCATTTT. This translates into CASSRRGDSNQPQHF.

The chain uses TRBV14 and TRBJ2-5; 7 bases match TRBD1. The J call may not be correct, given that the DNA end is closer to TRBJ2-7. The germline V gene has CDR1 SGHDN and CDR2 FVKESK. The CDR3 consists of 15 residues. As DNA, the CDR3 is TGTGCCAGCAGCCAAGGACAGGGAAGGCGCTACGAGCAGTACTTC. It translates to CASSQGQGRRYEQYF.